One and the same sample provided the 14 T cell receptor beta chains below, sequenced in a study of a mutant IDH1 vaccine in newly diagnosed glioma. Clones were sequenced by immunoSEQ multiplex PCR, and TCRdb holds only the in-frame ones, with some missing. This table has some 120,000 clones, 80% appearing once. These receptors lack a known antigen. Time point denoted: week 11, during vaccination. In every dose of vaccine, 300 ug of mutant IDH1 20-mer peptide was given alongside topical imiquimod. This specimen consisted of PBMCs, obtained from a glioma patient whose treatment included an IDH1 peptide vaccine. These receptors were collected from a man in his forties or fifties with glioma.

This sequence joins TRBV19 and TRBJ1-2; a weak D match, TRBD1 (6 bases). The CDR3 contains 14 residues. The germline CDR1 and CDR2 sequences are LNHDA and SQIVND (reference sequence). V was clipped by 3 bases and J by 5 bases, with 13 bases between them. The CDR3: CASSIPGTLYGYTF. The CDR3 DNA follows: TGTGCCAGTAGTATTCCCGGGACACTTTATGGCTACACCTTC.

The chain employs TRBV27 and TRBJ2-7; TRBD2 might be the D (6 bases). Germline CDR1 is MNHEY and CDR2 is SMNVEV (reference sequence). Trimming cost V 7 bases and J 3 bases, with 13 bases left between them. The CDR3 length is 13 residues. The CDR3 region is CASTGAGSYEQYF. In nucleotides, the CDR3 is TGTGCCAGCACCGGGGCGGGGAGCTACGAGCAGTACTTC.

The chain joins TRBV7-9 to TRBJ2-3, with 9 bases matching TRBD2. V dropped 0 bases and J dropped 4; count of bases not matched to a gene: 2. Germline CDR1 reads SEHNR; CDR2 reads FQNEAQ (reference sequence). This CDR3 has 15 amino acids. In DNA, the CDR3 is TGTGCCAGCAGCTTAGCAGGCGGGAGGGCAGATACGCAGTATTTT. Amino acid sequence: CASSLAGGRADTQYF.

The chain uses TRBV9 and TRBJ1-3, with 8 bases that match TRBD1. V was pared by 3 bases and J by 8 bases, with 13 bases of the junction left unmatched. CDR3 length equals 16 residues. Looked up from germline, CDR1 is SGDLS and CDR2 is YYNGEE. CDR3 bases: TGTGCCAGCAGCGGTGAAACTGACAGGGGAGGGGACACCATATATTTT. It specifies CASSGETDRGGDTIYF. The complete variable domain, with remaining parts taken from reference TRBV9 and TRBJ1-3, reads DSGVTQTPKHLITATGQRVTLRCSPRSGDLSVYWYQQSLDQGLQFLIQYYNGEERAKGNILERFSAQQFPDLHSELNLSSLELGDSALYFCASSGETDRGGDTIYFGEGSWLTVV.

The V call is TRBV6-5, the J call TRBJ1-5, with no clear D. Germline V lookup: CDR1 MNHEY, CDR2 SVGAGI. V lost 2 bases and J 9 bases, leaving 11 bases between the germline ends. This CDR3 comprises 13 residues. The CDR3 sequence: CASSYGRLWPQHF. The CDR3 DNA is TGTGCCAGCAGTTACGGCCGTCTGTGGCCCCAGCATTTT.

The CDR3 here is CASAGYEYTEAFF. CDR3 nucleotides: TGTGCCAGCGCGGGGTATGAGTACACTGAAGCTTTCTTT. V gene TRBV6-6 combines with J gene TRBJ1-1; D is uncertain. Germline CDR1 reads MNHNY; CDR2 reads SVGAGI (reference sequence). V lost 8 bases, J lost 3 bases, and 13 bases lay in between. This CDR3 comprises 13 residues.

The CDR3 bases are TGTGCCAGCAGTTACGGTTTCTACACAGATACGCAGTATTTT. It codes for CASSYGFYTDTQYF. This chain connects TRBV6-5 to TRBJ2-3; the D is unclear. In germline, CDR1 is MNHEY, CDR2 SVGAGI. The CDR3 is 14 residues long. The V and J ends lost 2 bases and 2 bases respectively, with 8 bases between them.

The genes are TRBV6-5 and TRBJ2-1; D is ambiguous. Germline V gene lookup returns CDR1 MNHEY and CDR2 SVGAGI. V was pared by 6 bases and J by 0 bases, with 6 bases between. This CDR3 contains 13 residues. The CDR3 sequence is CASSRPSYNEQFF. In nucleotides, the CDR3 is TGTGCCAGCAGCCGACCCTCCTACAATGAGCAGTTCTTC.

This clone came up a few times. The J gene is TRBJ2-7, the V gene TRBV7-9; 8 nucleotides agree with TRBD2. The junction had 11 bases not matched to a gene; V was cut back by 5 bases and J by 5 bases. The CDR3 has 15 residues. Germline-derived CDR1 and CDR2 are SEHNR and FQNEAQ (reference sequence). CDR3 sequence (DNA): TGTGCCAGCAGCGACCGGGAGGGGCTGGGCCACGAGCAGTACTTC. It encodes CASSDREGLGHEQYF.

The chain links TRBV6-5 to TRBJ1-1; TRBD1 is a possible D gene (6 bases). The CDR3 sequence is 14 residues long. V dropped 2 bases and J dropped 7 bases, with 14 bases sitting between them. Germline assignment: CDR1 MNHEY and CDR2 SVGAGI. This CDR3 is CASSYPGDTREAFF. The DNA for the CDR3 is TGTGCCAGCAGTTACCCCGGGGACACACGTGAAGCTTTCTTT.

The gene calls are TRBV5-6 and TRBJ2-5, with a possible D match to TRBD2 (6 bases). The J call may be faulty, since TRBJ2-7 better matches the DNA end. This CDR3 region has 15 residues. Germline V gene lookup returns CDR1 SGHDT and CDR2 YYEEEE. The CDR3 nucleotides are TGTGCCAGCAGCCGCGGGGCCTCGGAAGTTTACGAGCAGTACTTC. It codes for CASSRGASEVYEQYF.

The V gene is TRBV5-1, the J gene TRBJ2-7; possibly TRBD2 for D (6 bases). With 0 bases removed from V and 2 bases from J, the gap between germline ends came to 9 bases. The CDR3 is made up of 14 amino acids. The germline CDR1 and CDR2 sequences are SGHRS and YFSETQ. The chain's CDR3 is CASSLAEGTYEQYF. For the CDR3, the DNA is TGCGCCAGCAGCTTGGCGGAGGGTACCTACGAGCAGTACTTC.

The gene calls are TRBV7-9 and TRBJ1-1, with 8 positions matching TRBD1. The junction had 6 bases not matched to a gene; V was cut back by 1 base and J by 5 bases. CDR3 size: 15 residues. Germline CDR1 reads SEHNR; CDR2 reads FQNEAQ (reference sequence). The chain's CDR3 is CASSLVDRGGTEAFF. The DNA of the CDR3 is TGTGCCAGCAGCTTAGTTGACAGGGGAGGAACTGAAGCTTTCTTT.

This rearrangement joins TRBV9 to TRBJ2-1; unclear D gene. This CDR3 has 15 residues. Deletions cut 0 bases from V and 3 bases from J, with 10 bases between. Germline V lookup: CDR1 SGDLS, CDR2 YYNGEE. CDR3 protein: CASSVDKGLYNEQFF. The CDR3 bases are TGTGCCAGCAGCGTAGACAAGGGTCTCTACAATGAGCAGTTCTTC.